Presented here are 25 T cell receptor beta chains from one specimen sequenced in a study of early T cells in non-severe SARS-CoV-2 infection. TCRdb ran MiXCR on the 5' RACE reads and lists one entry per CDR3 protein. The table records 79,000 or so distinct CDR3 sequences, more than 10% of them present only once. The source material was whole blood. These TCRs come from an adult who was a healthcare worker with PCR-confirmed SARS-CoV-2 infection or an uninfected control (not recorded which).

This clonotype appeared many times. The rearrangement joins TRBV18 to TRBJ2-1, with 8 positions matching TRBD2. Germline V lookup: CDR1 KGHSH, CDR2 LQKENI. This CDR3 has 16 residues. V shed 3 bases and J 0 bases; nucleotides not matched to a gene: 4. The CDR3 region is CASSPLAGPSYNEQFF. Written as DNA, the CDR3 is TGTGCCAGCTCACCGTTAGCGGGGCCCTCCTACAATGAGCAGTTCTTC.

Ten or more counts support this clonotype. The V and J genes are TRBV7-8 and TRBJ2-3; D is perhaps TRBD2 (7 bases). The CDR3 is 19 amino acids. V was clipped by 3 bases and J by 2 bases, with 24 bases between them. CDR1 and CDR2 (germline): SGHVS, FQNEAQ. DNA of the CDR3: TGTGCCAGCAGCTTTCCTAAGGCCGCGGGGGCGTTGGTCACAGATACGCAGTATTTT. Its protein product is CASSFPKAAGALVTDTQYF. Full variable domain (rest looked up from reference TRBV7-8 and TRBJ2-3): GAGVSQSPRYKVAKRGQDVALRCDPISGHVSLFWYQQALGQGPEFLTYFQNEAQLDKSGLPSDRFFAERPEGSVSTLKIQRTQQEDSAVYLCASSFPKAAGALVTDTQYFGPGTRLTVL.

This clonotype was detected many times. The chain links TRBV7-8 to TRBJ2-7; a possible D gene is TRBD1 (6 bases). With 2 bases removed from V and 6 bases from J, the gap between germline ends came to 14 bases. CDR1 is SGHVS, CDR2 FQNEAQ, per germline. This CDR3 is 14 amino acids long. The CDR3: CASSLNRDPPEQYF. CDR3 DNA sequence: TGTGCCAGCAGCTTAAACAGGGACCCTCCCGAGCAGTACTTC.

This clonotype was found a few times. V is TRBV7-9 and J is TRBJ2-1; 8 positions agree with TRBD2. This CDR3 comprises 15 residues. Germline CDR1 is SEHNR and CDR2 is FQNEAQ (reference sequence). V shed 3 bases and J 4 bases; nucleotides not matched to a gene: 5. The CDR3 sequence: CASSLRREAYNEQFF. CDR3 DNA sequence: TGTGCCAGCAGCTTGAGGCGGGAGGCTTACAATGAGCAGTTCTTC.

The sample holds many counts of this clonotype. The chain links TRBV29-1 to TRBJ2-2; possibly TRBD2 for D (6 bases). CDR1 and CDR2 (germline): SQVTM, ANQGSEA. Deletions cut 6 bases from V and 1 base from J, with 15 bases between. There are 15 residues in the CDR3. The CDR3 bases are TGCAGCGTGGCCATAACGACTAGGAACACCGGGGAGCTGTTTTTT. Its protein is CSVAITTRNTGELFF.

This clonotype has more than one count but fewer than ten. The chain is built from TRBV7-6 and TRBJ2-2, with D possibly TRBD2 on 7 matching bases. The CDR3 length is 17 residues. Trimming stripped 2 bases from V and 3 bases from J, with 16 bases between. The V gene's germline CDR1 is SGHVS and CDR2 FNYEAQ. CDR3 sequence: CASSLSTGGADTGELFF. The CDR3 DNA sequence: TGTGCCAGCAGCTTAAGCACGGGGGGCGCGGACACCGGGGAGCTGTTTTTT.

This chain joins TRBV27 and TRBJ1-1; D not resolved. The V end lost 0 bases, the J end lost 4 bases, and 6 bases lay between the germline ends. Germline CDR1 and CDR2: MNHEY and SMNVEV (reference sequence). The CDR3 runs 13 residues. CDR3 amino acids: CASSLSGTTEAFF. The CDR3 nucleotides read TGTGCCAGCAGTTTATCGGGCACCACTGAAGCTTTCTTT.

This chain joins TRBV29-1 and TRBJ2-7, with 7 bases lining up with TRBD2. CDR1 SQVTM and CDR2 ANQGSEA come from the germline V gene. Trimming cost V 4 bases and J 6 bases; bases outside gene matches: 6. This CDR3 region has 12 residues. The CDR3 DNA is TGCAGCGTTGCCAGCGGGGTAGGCGAGCAGTACTTC. Encoded protein: CSVASGVGEQYF.

Many counts were recorded for this clonotype. The genes are TRBV11-2 and TRBJ2-4; 7 bases map to TRBD1. There are 14 residues in the CDR3. CDR1 is SGHAT and CDR2 is FQNNGV in the germline V gene. The V and J ends lost 1 base and 4 bases, in that order; junction bases with no gene match: 1. CDR3 region: CASSLGGQKNIQYF. The DNA for the CDR3 is TGTGCCAGCAGCTTAGGGGGACAGAAAAACATTCAGTACTTC.

The chain is built from TRBV28 and TRBJ2-7, with 10 bases lining up with TRBD1. The CDR3 extends over 16 amino acids. After removal of 4 bases from V and 1 base from J, the junction contained 7 bases not matched to a gene. Germline V lookup: CDR1 MDHEN, CDR2 SYDVKM. The CDR3 nucleotides read TGTGCCAGCAGTTCCACGGACAGGGGGGATTCCTACGAGCAGTACTTC. Amino acid sequence: CASSSTDRGDSYEQYF.

This clonotype was seen ten or more times. The rearrangement uses TRBV14 and TRBJ1-1; D call uncertain. V was pared by 4 bases and J by 6 bases, with 15 bases between. The V gene's germline CDR1 is SGHDN and CDR2 FVKESK. This CDR3 region has 14 residues. The CDR3 loop reads CASSLLTRGAEAFF. CDR3 nucleotides: TGTGCCAGCAGCCTACTAACCCGAGGCGCTGAAGCTTTCTTT.

This chain joins TRBV7-9 and TRBJ2-7; 10 positions match TRBD2. The CDR3 contains 15 residues. Trimming took 4 bases from V and 1 from J; bases not matched to a gene: 4. From germline, CDR1 is SEHNR and CDR2 FQNEAQ (reference sequence). The chain's CDR3 is CASSSGTSESYEQYF. The DNA of the CDR3 is TGTGCCAGCAGCTCGGGGACTAGCGAGTCCTACGAGCAGTACTTC.

This clonotype was detected a few times. V is TRBV9 and J is TRBJ2-5, with TRBD2 matching over 8 bases. Germline V gives CDR1 SGDLS, CDR2 YYNGEE. The CDR3 length is 13 residues. V was clipped by 2 bases and J by 3 bases; unmatched bases: 0. CDR3: CASSVSGKETQYF. CDR3 in DNA: TGTGCCAGCAGCGTTAGCGGGAAAGAGACCCAGTACTTC.

The chain uses TRBV7-6 and TRBJ2-1; the D is unclear. Germline CDR1 is SGHVS and CDR2 is FNYEAQ. This CDR3 has 15 amino acids. Trimming removed 0 bases at V and 3 bases at J, with 9 bases between. CDR3 DNA sequence: TGTGCCAGCAGCTTAGCAGCAAGTAACTACAATGAGCAGTTCTTC. Residues: CASSLAASNYNEQFF.

V and J are TRBV7-2 and TRBJ2-2; tentative D call: TRBD1 (5 bases). CDR3 length equals 18 residues. The V and J ends lost 5 bases and 1 base respectively, with 20 bases between them. Germline V gene lookup returns CDR1 SGHTA and CDR2 FQGNSA. DNA for the CDR3: TGTGCCAGCAGCCCCTACTCTTGGGGCCTAGAGAACACCGGGGAGCTGTTTTTT. Protein: CASSPYSWGLENTGELFF. The full variable domain, rest sourced from reference TRBV7-2 and TRBJ2-2, is GAGVSQSPSNKVTEKGKDVELRCDPISGHTALYWYRQSLGQGLEFLIYFQGNSAPDKSGLPSDRFSAERTGGSVSTLTIQRTQQEDSAVYLCASSPYSWGLENTGELFFGEGSRLTVL.

The chain links TRBV14 to TRBJ1-1; D might be TRBD1 (5 bases). This CDR3 is 13 amino acids long. Germline CDR1 is SGHDN and CDR2 is FVKESK. Deletions cut 4 bases from V and 2 bases from J, with 8 bases between. The CDR3 region is CASSRDRNTEAFF. CDR3 in DNA: TGTGCCAGCAGCCGAGACAGAAACACTGAAGCTTTCTTT.

This clonotype was counted at least ten times. This chain uses TRBV28 with TRBJ2-7; D is perhaps TRBD1 (6 bases). The CDR3 extends over 14 amino acids. CDR1 and CDR2 from the germline V gene are MDHEN and SYDVKM. V lost 2 bases and J lost 2, with 10 bases in between. CDR3 loop: CASSLTGHTYEQYF. The CDR3 bases are TGTGCCAGCAGTTTAACGGGACACACCTACGAGCAGTACTTC. The whole variable domain, remainder taken from reference TRBV28 and TRBJ2-7, is DVKVTQSSRYLVKRTGEKVFLECVQDMDHENMFWYRQDPGLGLRLIYFSYDVKMKEKGDIPEGYSVSREKKERFSLILESASTNQTSMYLCASSLTGHTYEQYFGPGTRLTVT.

The V and J genes are TRBV28 and TRBJ2-7; TRBD1 matches 7 bases. The CDR3 spans 15 residues. Germline lookup yields CDR1 MDHEN and CDR2 SYDVKM. V was pared by 6 bases and J by 4 bases, with 12 bases of the junction left unmatched. CDR3: CASRKGDRNFYEQYF. The CDR3 DNA reads as TGTGCCAGCAGGAAGGGGGACAGAAATTTTTACGAGCAGTACTTC.

This clonotype occurred a few times. The CDR3 sequence: CASSLEVVAFF. DNA of the CDR3: TGTGCCAGCAGCTTAGAGGTTGTAGCTTTCTTT. The rearrangement uses TRBV7-2 and TRBJ1-1; no reliable D call. Trimming left V 1 base short and J 10 bases short, with 7 bases between. Germline V CDR1 and CDR2: SGHTA, FQGNSA. The length of the CDR3 is 11 residues.

The table lists this clonotype with many counts. The chain combines TRBV29-1 with TRBJ1-1; no firm D call. This CDR3 spans 15 amino acids. Trimming removed 2 bases from V and 4 bases from J, with 17 bases in between. CDR1 and CDR2 (germline): SQVTM, ANQGSEA. The CDR3 DNA is TGCAGCGTTGAATCCCCCAGGCGGGAGGGCACTGAAGCTTTCTTT. Translated, it gives CSVESPRREGTEAFF.

The chain recombines TRBV4-1 with TRBJ2-1; 11 bases are a match to TRBD2. The V gene's germline CDR1 is MGHRA and CDR2 YSYEKL. After removal of 3 bases from V and 7 bases from J, the junction contained 20 bases not matched to a gene. CDR3 length: 20 amino acids. The CDR3 loop reads CASSHTRVTSGSVGPNEQFF. For the CDR3, the DNA is TGCGCCAGCAGCCATACGAGGGTTACTAGCGGGAGTGTGGGTCCTAATGAGCAGTTCTTC.

J is TRBJ2-3 and V is TRBV10-3; tentative D call: TRBD1 (7 bases). V was trimmed by 2 bases and J by 6 bases, leaving 18 bases between them. This CDR3 is built from 16 residues. Germline loops: CDR1 ENHRY, CDR2 SYGVKD. CDR3 sequence: CAISEEPGGTLDTQYF. The CDR3 coding sequence is TGTGCCATCAGTGAGGAACCAGGGGGGACATTGGATACGCAGTATTTT.

This clonotype came up many times. The genes are TRBV12-2 and TRBJ2-3; the table names TRBD1, a call not compared with the DNA. TRBV12-2 is described as a pseudogene. The CDR3 contains 17 residues. CDR3 sequence: CASRPMTGGWFGDTQYF. CDR3 bases: TGTGCAAGTCGCCCGATGACAGGGGGCTGGTTTGGAGATACGCAGTATTTT.

This clonotype occurred many times. The V and J genes are TRBV19 and TRBJ2-7, with 10 positions matching TRBD1. The CDR3 covers 13 residues. The V segment lost 7 bases and the J segment 4 bases; nucleotides outside the gene matches: 4. CDR1 is LNHDA and CDR2 is SQIVND in the germline V gene (reference sequence). The CDR3: CASKGTGEYEQYF. CDR3 nucleotide sequence: TGTGCCAGTAAGGGGACAGGGGAGTACGAGCAGTACTTC.

This clonotype turned up a few times. CDR3 in amino acids: CASSRRGGTDTQYF. Written as DNA, the CDR3 is TGTGCCAGCAGTCGCCGGGGTGGAACAGATACGCAGTATTTT. This chain uses TRBV27 with TRBJ2-3; the D gene is possibly TRBD2 (5 bases). The length of the CDR3 is 14 residues. V was shortened by 5 bases and J by 3 bases, with 12 bases between the two germline ends. Germline loops: CDR1 MNHEY, CDR2 SMNVEV (reference sequence).